A selection of T cell receptor beta chains follows, all from one sample in a study of control samples from healthy donors and cancer patients. Profiling relied on immunoSEQ multiplex PCR, and the TCRdb table lists in-frame clones only, not all of them. The top ten clones hold roughly 1.3% of a sample with tens of thousands of clones, approximately 93% of them seen once. What was sequenced was PBMCs. These receptors all stem from a woman aged 40 to 49 with lung cancer. CDR3s include the opening cysteine and the closing phenylalanine or tryptophan. A D gene is named only where the DNA matches it firmly. Size is stated for part of the rows, as once, few or many counts, or as a class when the clone is expanded.

V gene	D gene	clone size	J gene	CDR3 protein	CDR3 DNA
TRBV11-3	TRBD2	.	TRBJ2-3	CASSYGLAGTPHTGTQYF	TGTGCCAGCAGCTACGGACTAGCGGGGACCCCACACACAGGTACGCAGTATTTT
TRBV2	.	.	TRBJ2-2	CASIERWGLTGELFF	TGTGCCAGCATAGAAAGATGGGGGTTAACCGGGGAGCTGTTTTTT
TRBV18	.	.	TRBJ1-1	CASSPQTDNEAFF	TGTGCCAGCTCACCGCAAACAGACAATGAAGCTTTCTTT
TRBV29-1	.	once	TRBJ1-3	CSVAGDTIYF	TGCAGCGTTGCCGGGGACACCATATATTTT
TRBV6-5	.	.	TRBJ2-7	CASSPEGWVVYEQYF	TGTGCCAGCAGTCCTGAGGGCTGGGTCGTCTACGAGCAGTACTTC
TRBV5-4	TRBD2	.	TRBJ2-7	CASSPGGLAGSYEQYF	TGTGCCAGCAGCCCCGGCGGACTAGCGGGGTCCTACGAGCAGTACTTC
TRBV6-5	.	.	TRBJ1-2	CASSYRGIYGYTF	TGTGCCAGCAGTTACAGGGGGATCTATGGCTACACCTTC
TRBV7-8	.	.	TRBJ1-2	CASAPSFGGDNYGYTF	TGTGCCAGCGCCCCTTCGTTCGGGGGTGACAACTATGGCTACACCTTC
TRBV7-9	.	.	TRBJ2-1	CASSLAGVWGSRNNEQFF	TGTGCCAGCAGCTTAGCGGGGGTCTGGGGGTCCCGGAACAATGAGCAGTTCTTC
TRBV12-5	.	.	TRBJ1-2	CASGLSLLGTPNYGYTF	TGTGCTAGTGGTTTGTCGTTATTAGGGACTCCTAACTATGGCTACACCTTC
TRBV2	.	once	TRBJ1-4	CASRSGGKGEKLFF	TGTGCCAGCAGATCCGGGGGTAAAGGAGAAAAACTGTTTTTT
TRBV30	.	once	TRBJ1-2	CAWSVGPGSYGYTF	TGTGCCTGGAGTGTAGGCCCAGGGAGCTATGGCTACACCTTC
TRBV4-1	.	.	TRBJ2-7	CASSQVGVEQYF	TGCGCCAGCAGCCAAGTCGGGGTCGAGCAGTACTTC
TRBV19	.	.	TRBJ2-5	CASRVTQGRETQYF	TGTGCCAGCCGAGTGACACAGGGCCGGGAGACCCAGTACTTC
TRBV2	.	.	TRBJ2-7	CASSGQQFSYEQYF	TGTGCCAGCTCCGGACAGCAGTTTTCCTACGAGCAGTACTTC
TRBV7-2	TRBD1	.	TRBJ1-2	CASSSYTGTGMGYTF	TGTGCCAGCAGCTCGTATACCGGGACAGGGATGGGGTACACCTTC
TRBV5-1	.	.	TRBJ2-5	CASSSHQETQYF	TGCGCCAGCAGCTCGCATCAAGAGACCCAGTACTTC
TRBV9	TRBD2	.	TRBJ2-3	CASSVGVGTTGSSTDTQYF	TGTGCCAGCAGCGTAGGGGTCGGGACTACTGGCTCTAGCACAGATACGCAGTATTTT
TRBV3-1/TRBV3-2	.	.	TRBJ1-2	CASSQGGVPYGYTF	TGTGCCAGCAGCCAGGGCGGGGTCCCCTATGGCTACACCTTC
TRBV27	TRBD2	.	TRBJ2-3	CASSFGGGAGTQYF	TGTGCCAGCAGTTTCGGCGGGGGGGCCGGTACGCAGTATTTT
TRBV19	.	.	TRBJ1-5	CASGIPSNQPQHF	TGTGCCAGCGGGATCCCTAGCAATCAGCCCCAGCATTTT
TRBV5-5	.	.	TRBJ1-2	CASSLFGQDYGYTF	TGTGCCAGCAGCTTGTTCGGGCAGGACTATGGCTACACCTTC
TRBV18	TRBD1	.	TRBJ1-2	CASSPENEGAQSNGYTF	TGTGCCAGCTCACCAGAGAATGAGGGGGCGCAGTCTAATGGCTACACCTTC
TRBV19	.	.	TRBJ2-2	CASSPDTGELFF	TGTGCCAGTAGTCCCGATACCGGGGAGCTGTTTTTT
TRBV30	.	.	TRBJ1-3	CAWNDRRNTIYF	TGTGCCTGGAACGACAGGAGAAACACCATATATTTT
TRBV14	.	once	TRBJ1-1	CASSPAGRHSMTEAFF	TGTGCCAGCAGCCCAGCGGGCAGACATTCGATGACTGAAGCTTTCTTT
TRBV24-1	TRBD1	once	TRBJ2-2	CATSHRTGHTGELFF	TGTGCCACCAGCCACAGGACAGGACACACCGGGGAGCTGTTTTTT
TRBV14	.	.	TRBJ2-5	CASSQGVRETQYF	TGTGCCAGCAGCCAGGGGGTTCGGGAGACCCAGTACTTC
TRBV3-1/TRBV3-2	TRBD1	.	TRBJ1-2	CASSQVEGADGYTF	TGTGCCAGCAGCCAAGTTGAGGGGGCGGATGGCTACACCTTC
TRBV7-3	.	few	TRBJ1-3	CASSPVPVGNTIYF	TGTGCCAGCAGCCCCGTTCCCGTCGGGAACACCATATATTTT
TRBV2	.	.	TRBJ1-2	CASSLSDYGYTF	TGTGCCAGCAGTTTATCAGACTATGGCTACACCTTC
TRBV7-2	.	few	TRBJ1-1	CASRTSPVNTEAFF	TGTGCCAGCAGAACGAGCCCGGTGAACACTGAAGCTTTCTTT
TRBV3-1/TRBV3-2	TRBD2	.	TRBJ2-7	CASSPPRGVSYEQYF	TGTGCCAGCAGCCCCCCACGGGGGGTAAGCTACGAGCAGTACTTC
TRBV7-9	.	.	TRBJ1-1	CALKRGPGGEAFF	TGTGCCCTAAAACGGGGCCCCGGGGGGGAAGCTTTCTTT
TRBV5-4	TRBD1	.	TRBJ1-4	CASSLEQGLSEKLFF	TGTGCCAGCAGCTTGGAACAGGGGTTAAGTGAAAAACTGTTTTTT